This is a list of T cell receptor beta chains from one sample in a study of T cell responses to AZD1222 COVID-19 vaccine. Method: immunoSEQ multiplex PCR; TCRdb's copy keeps in-frame clones and lacks some. In the table there are 120,000 or so clones, around 89% of which are singletons. Sequenced material: peripheral blood, taken on day 0 of MenACWY control vaccination. The receptors were gathered from an adult in good health. Both conserved end residues are trimmed from each CDR3.

V	J	CDR3
TRBV7-9	TRBJ2-3	ASSLLGTSATDTQY
TRBV7-3	TRBJ2-1	ASSLTRNNEQF
TRBV7-9	TRBJ1-1	ASRPGGQGFGTEAF
TRBV27	TRBJ1-4	AARGGSGKLF
TRBV7-3	TRBJ1-6	ASSLTVNSPLH
TRBV12-3/TRBV12-4	TRBJ1-2	ASSLEYGYT
TRBV12-3/TRBV12-4	TRBJ1-2	ASSQTGKGGYT
TRBV29-1	TRBJ1-1	SVVSAHNTEAF
TRBV4-1	TRBJ2-1	ASSPMAVTSYNEQF
TRBV19	TRBJ2-7	ASKGGGQYEQY
TRBV11-1	TRBJ2-3	ASSLRTDTQY
TRBV12-3/TRBV12-4	TRBJ1-1	ASSTAPNTEAF
TRBV6-5	TRBJ1-2	ASRRPGQQDGYT
TRBV18	TRBJ1-1	ASSPGTSPAVRAF
TRBV29-1	TRBJ1-2	SVEDHENYGYT
TRBV4-1	TRBJ1-1	ASSQMTGGEGTEAF
TRBV5-1	TRBJ1-2	ASSLPGGDYGYT
TRBV6-5	TRBJ2-2	ASTIRDTNTGELF
TRBV9	TRBJ2-7	ASSVGRVDEQY
TRBV27	TRBJ1-2	ASSLRAGYGYT
TRBV5-1	TRBJ2-3	ASSLGSRDTQY
TRBV6-5	TRBJ2-1	ASITGTGGRGEQF
TRBV5-6	TRBJ2-7	ASSPTGDRGSYEQY
TRBV10-3	TRBJ1-1	AISEARKNTEAF
TRBV7-9	TRBJ2-1	ASSSPTGEQF